This is a list of T cell receptor beta chains from one sample in a study of OX40 agonist ivuxolimab in advanced cancers. Only in-frame clones appear in the TCRdb table, and some are missing; sequencing was by immunoSEQ multiplex PCR. The sample has around 79,000 clones; 86% are singletons. Sequenced here: CD4+ or CD8+ T cells sorted from blood, sampled in a trial of the OX40 agonist ivuxolimab. These receptors all come from an adult with an advanced solid tumor such as melanoma, head and neck, liver or kidney cancer. The CDR3 runs from the conserved cysteine through the conserved F or W. The D gene is left open where the match is weak. Clone size, where shown, is once, few, many, or a class for clones that have expanded.

>.|TRBV2|.|TRBJ1-1
CASRTMRGGGLAEAFF
TGTGCCAGCAGGACCATGCGGGGCGGGGGTCTAGCTGAAGCTTTCTTT
>.|TRBV28|.|TRBJ1-2
CASSPILGRGYTF
TGTGCCAGCAGTCCAATCTTGGGGAGGGGCTACACCTTC
>few|TRBV6-6|.|TRBJ1-4
CASRLRPLYNEKLFF
TGTGCCAGCAGACTCCGACCCTTATATAATGAAAAACTGTTTTTT
>.|TRBV28|.|TRBJ1-1
CASSSPASVNTEAFF
TGTGCCAGCAGTTCCCCGGCATCAGTGAACACTGAAGCTTTCTTT
>.|TRBV9|TRBD1|TRBJ2-1
CASSVAFGTGYNEQFF
TGTGCCAGCAGCGTAGCTTTTGGGACAGGGTATAATGAGCAGTTCTTC
>few|TRBV11-2|.|TRBJ1-6
CASSLVSSVNSPLHF
TGTGCCAGCAGCTTAGTTTCCAGTGTGAATTCACCCCTCCACTTT
>.|TRBV2|.|TRBJ1-2
CASGGAPAWGYTF
TGTGCCAGCGGGGGGGCGCCGGCGTGGGGCTACACCTTC
>.|TRBV5-1|TRBD2|TRBJ2-1
CASSLTGTSGKNEQFF
TGCGCCAGCAGCCTCACCGGGACTAGCGGGAAAAACGAGCAGTTCTTC
>.|TRBV20-1|.|TRBJ2-5
CSARWETQYF
TGCAGTGCTAGGTGGGAGACCCAGTACTTC
>once|TRBV7-9|.|TRBJ1-6
CASSQGYNSPLHF
TGTGCCAGCAGCCAGGGCTATAATTCACCCCTCCACTTT
>once|TRBV5-1|TRBD2|TRBJ2-7
CASTSVAGAYEQYF
TGCGCCAGCACCTCAGTAGCGGGGGCCTACGAGCAGTACTTC
>.|TRBV11-3|.|TRBJ1-1
CASAEQVNTEAFF
TGTGCCAGCGCCGAACAGGTGAACACTGAAGCTTTCTTT
>.|TRBV6-1|.|TRBJ2-3
CASSSGGSDTQYF
TGTGCCAGCTCAAGTGGGGGTTCAGATACGCAGTATTTT
>.|TRBV29-1|TRBD2|TRBJ2-7
CSGRLAGVGEQYF
TGCAGCGGCCGACTAGCGGGAGTGGGCGAGCAGTACTTC
>.|TRBV14|TRBD2|TRBJ2-3
CASGTSGTTLYF
TGTGCCAGCGGGACTAGCGGGACCACATTGTATTTT
>.|TRBV5-1|TRBD1|TRBJ2-7
CASSYGTAGFYEQYF
TGCGCCAGCAGCTACGGGACAGCTGGGTTCTACGAGCAGTACTTC
>.|TRBV5-1|TRBD1|TRBJ2-3
CASSLQGDTQYF
TGCGCCAGCAGCTTACAGGGGGATACGCAGTATTTT
>.|TRBV14|.|TRBJ1-2
CASSQDFGVFNYGYTF
TGTGCCAGCAGCCAAGATTTCGGGGTCTTTAACTATGGCTACACCTTC
>.|TRBV6-5|.|TRBJ1-1
CASSYRPSGTEAFF
TGTGCCAGCAGTTACAGGCCCAGTGGGACTGAAGCTTTCTTT
>.|TRBV28|.|TRBJ1-1
CASIQTEAFF
TGTGCCAGCATCCAAACTGAAGCTTTCTTT
>.|TRBV6-5|.|TRBJ2-5
CASSYVPSGPQETQYF
TGTGCCAGCAGTTACGTCCCTTCGGGGCCCCAAGAGACCCAGTACTTC
>few|TRBV7-2|.|TRBJ1-5
CASSLVRASNQPQHF
TGTGCCAGCAGCTTAGTCAGGGCCAGCAATCAGCCCCAGCATTTT
>.|TRBV30|.|TRBJ2-7
CAWSEPPGRYEQYF
TGTGCCTGGAGTGAACCCCCGGGTCGTTACGAGCAGTACTTC
>few|TRBV6-5|.|TRBJ2-5
CASSYLKAAGTQYF
TGTGCCAGCAGTTACCTAAAAGCGGCCGGGACCCAGTACTTC
>.|TRBV29-1|.|TRBJ1-1
CSVPGTEAFF
TGCAGCGTCCCCGGGACAGAAGCTTTCTTT
>.|TRBV28|.|TRBJ1-1
CAILGVHEAFF
TGTGCCATCCTGGGGGTCCATGAAGCTTTCTTT
>.|TRBV5-1|.|TRBJ1-1
CASSLAGSVTEAFF
TGCGCCAGCAGCTTGGCCGGGAGTGTGACTGAAGCTTTCTTT